What follows describes a single T cell receptor (beta chain). Its specificity is unknown. Peripheral blood CD8+ and CD4+ T cells were profiled by TCR beta sequencing. Random hexamers were used to reverse transcribe the RNA input (about 0.5 to 1 ug). An immunoSEQ multiplex PCR generated amplified TCR beta CDR3 products spanning 54 Vbeta and 13 Jbeta. Using its own MiXCR run on the immunoSEQ multiplex PCR reads, TCRdb lists one record per CDR3 protein. This table holds 250,000 to 300,000 distinct CDR3 sequences, approximately 85% found once. The sample belongs to a study of CD8 T cells in Susac syndrome. Findings and caveats of the study: The relatively small number of individuals in the TCR sequencing and HLA analysis was acknowledged by the study.

This clonotype originated in a human donor with multiple sclerosis. Sequencing was performed on CD8+ T cells from PBMCs.

CDR3 sequence: CASSQDYFGDREGEQYF. CDR3 sequence (DNA): TGCGCCAGCAGCCAAGATTATTTCGGGGACAGGGAGGGCGAGCAGTACTTC. This sequence joins TRBV4-3 and TRBJ2-7; 9 nucleotides align to TRBD1. Germline-derived CDR1 and CDR2 are LGHNA and YSLEER. The CDR3 spans 17 residues. J was trimmed by 6 bases and V by 0 bases; bases with no gene match: 12.